The rows below give T cell receptor beta chains drawn from one sample of a study of control samples from healthy donors and cancer patients. Libraries were prepared by immunoSEQ multiplex PCR; TCRdb keeps only in-frame clonotypes and omits some of them. The sample holds roughly 9,200 clones, around nine tenths seen once. Sequencing used PBMCs. The receptor set was obtained from a man aged 55 to 70 with colorectal cancer. Each CDR3 is given with its conserved first and last residue. A D gene is named only where the DNA matches it firmly. Clone size, where shown, is once, few, many, or a class for clones that have expanded.

d_call j_call clone_size v_call cdr3_nt cdr3_aa
- TRBJ2-5 - TRBV4-3 TGCGCCAGCAGCCAGGGCCACGGAGAGACCCAGTACTTC CASSQGHGETQYF
TRBD2 TRBJ2-3 - TRBV18 TGTGCCAGCTCACCTTTAGCGGGGGGGCTGGCAGATACGCAGTATTTT CASSPLAGGLADTQYF
TRBD2 TRBJ2-3 - TRBV7-3 TGTGCCAGCAGCCGACTAGCGGGGAGGGAAGATACGCAGTATTTT CASSRLAGREDTQYF
TRBD2 TRBJ2-5 - TRBV9 TGTGCCAGCAGCGTGGACGGACTAGCGGGGGGACTCCAAGAGACCCAGTACTTC CASSVDGLAGGLQETQYF
- TRBJ2-3 - TRBV4-2 TGTGCCAGCAGCCAAGAGCGGGCCCCAGATACGCAGTATTTT CASSQERAPDTQYF
TRBD1 TRBJ2-7 - TRBV28 TGTGCCAGCAGTGAACGGAGTTGGGACAGGGGATCCTACGAGCAGTACTTC CASSERSWDRGSYEQYF
- TRBJ1-2 once TRBV19 TGTGCCAGTAGTAGAGACATGAGTAACTATGGCTACACCTTC CASSRDMSNYGYTF
TRBD2 TRBJ2-6 - TRBV19 TGTGCCAGTAGTATTCCTAGCGGGGGCTTGGTAGGGGCCAACGTCCTGACTTTC CASSIPSGGLVGANVLTF
- TRBJ1-2 - TRBV29-1 TGCAGCGTTGATAAAATCTATGGCTACACCTTC CSVDKIYGYTF
TRBD1 TRBJ1-1 few TRBV5-4 TGTGCCAGCAGCTTGCAGGGGGCGACTGAAGCTTTCTTT CASSLQGATEAFF
- TRBJ1-4 - TRBV5-1 TGCGCCAGCAGCCTGTCCCTACCCGATGAAAAACTGTTTTTT CASSLSLPDEKLFF
TRBD1 TRBJ1-2 - TRBV6-5 TGTGCCAGCATTGGGACAGTCTATGGCTACACCTTC CASIGTVYGYTF
- TRBJ2-1 - TRBV4-3 TGCGCCAGCAGCCAACTGTACCTCTACAATGAGCAGTTCTTC CASSQLYLYNEQFF
- TRBJ2-7 - TRBV6-1 TGTGCCAGCAGTGAAACCACCTACGAGCAGTACTTC CASSETTYEQYF
- TRBJ1-1 - TRBV5-1 TGCGCCAGCAGATTTACAGGGAACACTGAAGCTTTCTTT CASRFTGNTEAFF
TRBD1 TRBJ1-1 - TRBV28 TGTGCCAGCAGTTTGATCTTACAGGGGTTCGAGGACACTGAAGCTTTCTTT CASSLILQGFEDTEAFF
TRBD2 TRBJ2-3 - TRBV6-5 TGTGCCAGCGCCTCGGGGGGGTTAGATACGCAGTATTTT CASASGGLDTQYF
TRBD2 TRBJ2-1 once TRBV5-6 TGTGCCAGCAGCTTGGAGCGGGGGGGCCGAGATGAGCAGTTCTTC CASSLERGGRDEQFF
- TRBJ2-3 - TRBV7-2 TGTGCCAGCAGCTTGAGGGGCAGGGGCGCAGATACGCAGTATTTT CASSLRGRGADTQYF
- TRBJ2-5 - TRBV24-1 TGTGCCACCAGTTCTCTAGCGACGGGCCAAGAGACCCAGTACTTC CATSSLATGQETQYF
TRBD2 TRBJ2-1 - TRBV5-4 TGTGCCAGCAGCCCGGGGACTAGCGGGGGGGCAGGGGAGCAGTTCTTC CASSPGTSGGAGEQFF
- TRBJ1-5 - TRBV4-2 TGTGCCAGCAGCCCATCTGACCGACTAGGTAGCAATCAGCCCCAGCATTTT CASSPSDRLGSNQPQHF
- TRBJ2-5 - TRBV5-1 TGCGCCAGCAGCTTGTTGGGGGACCCCTCCGGGGAGACCCAGTACTTC CASSLLGDPSGETQYF
TRBD1 TRBJ1-2 once TRBV7-2 TGTGCCAGCAGCATGCGACAGGGGGCGTATGGCTACACCTTC CASSMRQGAYGYTF
- TRBJ2-7 - TRBV6-1 TGTGCCAGCAGTGAAAGGGTCGGGCGTGAGCAGTACTTC CASSERVGREQYF
- TRBJ2-7 - TRBV7-3 TGTGCCAGCAGCTTGGGGGCAGGTCTATCCAGTGAGCAGTACTTC CASSLGAGLSSEQYF
- TRBJ1-5 once TRBV4-1 TGCGCCAGCAGCCAAGAGAGGGATCAGCCCCAGCATTTT CASSQERDQPQHF
TRBD2 TRBJ2-5 - TRBV7-6 TGTGCCAGCCAGTCACTTCGCGGGGGGGCCCAGGAGACCCAGTACTTC CASQSLRGGAQETQYF
- TRBJ2-3 - TRBV28 TGTGCCAGCAGTTTGGTTCTTGATACGCAGTATTTT CASSLVLDTQYF
TRBD2 TRBJ2-1 - TRBV7-9 TGTGCCAGCAGCTCCTTAGCGGGGGGTACCTACAATGAGCAGTTCTTC CASSSLAGGTYNEQFF
- TRBJ1-2 once TRBV28 TGTGCCAGCAGTTTATATAAGATCTATGGCTACACCTTC CASSLYKIYGYTF
- TRBJ2-3 - TRBV27 TGTGCCAGCAGTTTTTTAGGCAGGGGCACGAATTTT CASSFLGRGTNF
TRBD1 TRBJ2-1 - TRBV29-1 TGCAGCGTTGTAATCGGGACAGGGGGCAGGTACAATGAGCAGTTCTTC CSVVIGTGGRYNEQFF
- TRBJ1-6 - TRBV27 TGTGCCAGCAGTTCACCAACCGGGACAAAGAATTCACCCCTCCACTTT CASSSPTGTKNSPLHF
- TRBJ1-1 - TRBV15 TGTGCCACCAGCAGAGGGTACACTGAAGCTTTCTTT CATSRGYTEAFF
- TRBJ2-1 - TRBV7-2 TGTGCCAGCAGCTTTAGAAGCCTAGTTCAATTCTTC CASSFRSLVQFF
- TRBJ2-7 - TRBV2 TGTGCCAGCAGTGAATTCGCTTCGCTGTTAACTAACTACGAGCAGTACTTC CASSEFASLLTNYEQYF
TRBD1 TRBJ2-5 - TRBV18 TGTGCCAGCTCCCGACAGGGCGGATCGCAAGAGACCCAGTACTTC CASSRQGGSQETQYF
TRBD1 TRBJ2-2 once TRBV6-2/TRBV6-3 TGTGCCAGCAGTTACCCGAGGCTCCGGGACAGGAGGACCGGGGAGCTGTTTTTT CASSYPRLRDRRTGELFF
TRBD1 TRBJ2-5 - TRBV29-1 TGCAGCGCCCTGACAGGGGGCGAGACCCAGTACTTC CSALTGGETQYF
- TRBJ1-3 - TRBV29-1 TGCAGCGTTGTTATCGGTAACACCATATATTTT CSVVIGNTIYF
TRBD1 TRBJ1-2 - TRBV7-6 TGTGCCAGCAGCCCACACCGGGACAGGGACTATGGCTACACCTTC CASSPHRDRDYGYTF
- TRBJ1-1 - TRBV30 TGTGCCTGGAGTAGGGTTGACATGAACACTGAAGCTTTCTTT CAWSRVDMNTEAFF
- TRBJ2-2 - TRBV5-6 TGTGCCAGCAGGGGGCTTACGAACACCGGGGAGCTGTTTTTT CASRGLTNTGELFF
- TRBJ2-7 few TRBV6-5 TGTGCCACCCAAGGTCAGGATAAGCAGTACTTC CATQGQDKQYF
- TRBJ2-7 once TRBV5-6 TGTGCCAGCAGCCAAGGGGACGAGAGTCCCTACGAGCAGTACTTC CASSQGDESPYEQYF
- TRBJ2-3 once TRBV6-6 TGTGCCAGCAGTTACTCGACAGCCGGTACGCAGTATTTT CASSYSTAGTQYF
- TRBJ1-6 - TRBV5-4 TGTGCCAGCAGCTTGGGGGGGAGCAGCGAGAATTCACCCCTCCACTTT CASSLGGSSENSPLHF
- TRBJ2-1 - TRBV9 TGTGCCAGCAGCGCAACTGGGGGTCGGGAGCAGTTCTTC CASSATGGREQFF
- TRBJ2-7 - TRBV14 TGTGCCAGCAGCCAATACAGTTACGAGCAGTACTTC CASSQYSYEQYF
- TRBJ2-1 few TRBV7-8 TGTGCCAGCAGCTTATGGGTATTCAATGAGCAGTTCTTC CASSLWVFNEQFF
- TRBJ1-3 - TRBV14 TGTGCCAGCAGCCAAGATTTACGGCCCTCTGGAAACACCATATATTTT CASSQDLRPSGNTIYF
- TRBJ1-2 - TRBV5-5 TGTGCCAGCCTTCCCGGGGGAGCAACTAACTATGGCTACACCTTC CASLPGGATNYGYTF
- TRBJ1-2 - TRBV5-6 TGTGCCAGCAGCTTGGTGGCGGCAGGGACCTATGGCTACACCTTC CASSLVAAGTYGYTF